The clone carrying this TCR beta chain was observed a single time. Between the trimmed V and J ends, which lost 4 bases and 2 bases, there was a span of 11 bases. CDR1 is LNHDA and CDR2 is SQIVND in the germline V gene (reference sequence). This CDR3 comprises 15 residues. This record belongs to a study of blood T cell repertoires in COVID-19. At the level of the study: Sites in the United States, Italy and Spain provided acute and convalescent COVID-19 samples. The analysed material was cDNA or gDNA that came from T cells, B-cell-depleted T cells, or PBMCs.

Original handling: Estimated nucleated cell counts came from reference gene primer amplification. This table comes from immunoSEQ multiplex PCR, and its TCRdb copy is limited to in-frame clones, with some not included. That table supplies the V and J calls and clone size; D and trimming were determined from the DNA. The table includes some 80,000 clones, approximately 80% detected once. This chain links TRBV19 with TRBJ1-4, with D tentatively TRBD1 (6 bases). This clonotype originated in a woman aged 70-85 years with acute or convalescent COVID-19. Sequencing used peripheral blood. DNA for the CDR3: TGTGCCAGTAGTACAGGGGTAGGGACTAATGAAAAACTGTTTTTT. Translating gives CASSTGVGTNEKLFF.